This T cell receptor (beta chain) emerged from a study of cytomegalovirus exposure and HLA in healthy donors. Whole-study findings and limits: Associated with HLA alleles at 0.05 false discovery rate in a later analysis were 16,951 TCR beta sequences. Some highly shared sequence variants likely arose as a pipeline artifact. Cytomegalovirus status, reportedly, was diagnosed with high specificity and sensitivity by the classifier. Some TCR beta chains (164 of them) were listed as cytomegalovirus-associated.

Primers: 60 Vbeta forward and 13 Jbeta reverse. Clones were sequenced by immunoSEQ multiplex PCR, and TCRdb holds only the in-frame ones, with some missing. This table holds 100,000 to 150,000 clones, 75% to 90% found once. A note on this clone: No antigen is known for it.

The TCR comes from a male donor in good health and CMV-seronegative. Material for sequencing was PBMCs.

The CDR3 sequence: CASRVQGPLGGYTF. In DNA, the CDR3 is TGTGCCAGCAGGGTACAGGGCCCCCTTGGGGGCTACACCTTC. The rearrangement joins TRBV2 to TRBJ1-2, with D possibly matching TRBD1 (6 bases). The CDR3 loop spans 14 amino acids. Trimming took 6 bases from V and 8 from J, leaving 19 bases between them. Germline loops: CDR1 SNHLY, CDR2 FYNNEI.